This paragraph reports one T cell receptor (beta chain). Its antigen remains unidentified. Per germline, CDR1 KGHSH and CDR2 LQKENI. The CDR3 spans 15 residues. The data stem from a study of T cells expressing NK-cell markers. For the study at large: The authors derived TCR beta repertoires from sorted CD3+CD56+NKG2C+, CD3+CD56+NKG2C- and CD3+CD56-NKG2C+ T cells.

The TCR beta cDNA came from 5'RACE template switching with UMIs. Reprocessing the 5' RACE reads, TCRdb reports a single entry for every CDR3 protein and omits DNA. The sample totals 300,000 to 450,000 distinct CDR3 sequences. Study-wide findings and caveats: A handful of donors showed these clonotypes also leading the CD3+CD56-NKG2C+ fraction. Nothing established the HCMV specificity of expanded NKG2C+ T cell clones.

This receptor was taken from a man between 18 and 69 years old in good health. The chain combines TRBV18 with TRBJ1-5; TCRdb names TRBD1, which stays unverified in the absence of DNA. Sequencing was performed on blood T cells: a sorted CD56 or NKG2C T cell subset, CD4+ or CD8+ T cells, or bulk PBMC T cells (not recorded which). The chain's CDR3 is CASSPGTGVNQPQHF. Complete variable domain (other parts from reference TRBV18 and TRBJ1-5): NAGVMQNPRHLVRRRGQEARLRCSPMKGHSHVYWYRQLPEEGLKFMVYLQKENIIDESGMPKERFSAEFPKEGPSILRIQQVVRGDSAAYFCASSPGTGVNQPQHFGDGTRLSIL.